These 20 T cell receptor beta chains share one sample of origin, sequenced in a study of shared clonotypes between healthy human individuals (dated by TCRdb to 2018 to 2020). The library came from the immunoSEQ multiplex PCR assay. The table was pulled from immuneACCESS by TCRdb, which kept in-frame rearrangements only. Such tables lose some clones; where checked, under half of the loss comes from unresolved V genes, and the rest has no known cause. For this sample there are about 460,000 clones; approximately 80% appear just once. The ten largest clones represent approximately 12% of the sample. Sample: PBMCs. Source of these receptors: a woman aged 40 to 50 in good health. Some clones in this sample may be carry-over from other donors' samples.

V usage is TRBV4-3 and J usage is TRBJ2-1, with unresolved D. Germline CDR1 is LGHNA and CDR2 is YSLEER. This CDR3 region has 15 residues. V was clipped by 4 bases and J by 4 bases, with 14 bases between them. The CDR3: CASSPQSRVYNEQFF. The CDR3 DNA reads TGCGCCAGCAGCCCACAGTCCCGAGTTTACAATGAGCAGTTCTTC.

In its sample, this clone was seen a few times. The V gene is TRBV6-1, the J gene TRBJ2-7; possibly TRBD2 for D (5 bases). Germline V gene lookup returns CDR1 MNHNS and CDR2 SASEGT. This CDR3 comprises 15 residues. Between the trimmed V and J ends, which lost 4 bases and 0 bases, there was a span of 13 bases. The DNA of the CDR3 is TGTGCCAGCAGTGTCCAGCTCGAGGGCTCCTACGAGCAGTACTTC. This encodes CASSVQLEGSYEQYF.

The V and J genes are TRBV4-2 and TRBJ2-3, with D possibly TRBD1 on 5 matching bases. CDR1 is LGHNA and CDR2 is YNFKEQ in the germline V gene. V was clipped by 0 bases and J by 1 base, with 14 bases between them. CDR3 size: 17 residues. The DNA for the CDR3 is TGTGCCAGCAGCCAAGATCTTGGGCTAGGGGGCACAGATACGCAGTATTTT. It encodes CASSQDLGLGGTDTQYF.

This clone was recorded only once. The rearrangement joins TRBV27 to TRBJ1-2; D possibly corresponds to TRBD1 (6 bases). This CDR3 spans 13 amino acids. Trimming took off 2 bases at V and 6 bases at J, with 10 bases between the two ends. The germline CDR1 and CDR2 sequences are MNHEY and SMNVEV (reference sequence). As DNA, the CDR3 is TGTGCCAGCAGTTTAAGGGGGTGGGATGGCTACACCTTC. Translation gives CASSLRGWDGYTF.

This clone was seen only once. The chain uses TRBV7-9 and TRBJ2-3; TRBD2 matches at 8 bases. This CDR3 is built from 16 residues. The ends lost 3 bases at V and 1 base at J; junction bases unmatched: 6. The germline V gene has CDR1 SEHNR and CDR2 FQNEAQ (reference sequence). The CDR3 DNA sequence: TGTGCCAGCAGCTTGGCGGAAGCGGGAGGCACAGATACGCAGTATTTT. Encoded protein: CASSLAEAGGTDTQYF.

The V call is TRBV6-5, the J call TRBJ1-1; the D is unclear. V was shortened by 10 bases and J by 1 base, with 7 bases between the two germline ends. The CDR3 loop spans 11 amino acids. CDR1 and CDR2 (germline): MNHEY, SVGAGI. Here the CDR3 DNA reads TGTGCCACCCTGAGGAACACTGAAGCTTTCTTT. It translates to CATLRNTEAFF.

This chain uses TRBV19 with TRBJ2-2, with 11 positions matching TRBD1. The germline gives CDR1 LNHDA, CDR2 SQIVND (reference sequence). CDR3 length: 14 residues. Losses at the gene ends were 5 bases for V and 8 bases for J; bases not matched to a gene: 4. The chain's CDR3 is CASSGTGGAGELFF. The CDR3 DNA is TGTGCCAGTAGTGGGACAGGGGGAGCGGGGGAGCTGTTTTTT.

V usage is TRBV9 and J usage is TRBJ1-3; D might be TRBD1 (5 bases). V lost 3 bases to trimming and J lost 2 bases, with 9 bases between them. CDR1 is SGDLS, CDR2 YYNGEE, per germline. The CDR3 runs 14 residues. Here the CDR3 reads CASSAPGTGNTIYF. The CDR3 DNA reads TGTGCCAGCAGCGCTCCAGGGACTGGAAACACCATATATTTT.

This clone appeared a few times. The chain combines TRBV4-3 with TRBJ2-1; 10 bases match TRBD2. The V segment lost 1 base and the J segment 6 bases; nucleotides outside the gene matches: 6. This CDR3 spans 16 amino acids. CDR1 is LGHNA and CDR2 is YSLEER in the germline V gene. CDR3 sequence reads: CASSQGWASGGNEQFF. CDR3 bases: TGCGCCAGCAGCCAAGGGTGGGCTAGCGGGGGCAATGAGCAGTTCTTC.

The CDR3 loop is CASSPRQNTLSGNTIYF. The CDR3 region has the DNA TGTGCCAGCTCACCGCGGCAGAATACCCTCTCTGGAAACACCATATATTTT. V and J are TRBV18 and TRBJ1-3; D is ambiguous. Germline CDR1 KGHSH, CDR2 LQKENI. V was pared by 3 bases and J by 0 bases, with 15 bases between. The CDR3 is made up of 17 amino acids.

With respect to this clone: This probably arose from a read error, given a far larger clone one base away. The rearrangement joins TRBV11-2 to TRBJ2-7, with TRBD1 as a possible D gene (6 bases). Germline V lookup: CDR1 SGHAT, CDR2 FQNNGV. CDR3 length: 13 amino acids. V lost 4 bases to trimming and J lost 1 base, with 8 bases between them. Here the CDR3 DNA reads TGTGCCAGCAGCTCCGGACAGTCCTACGAGCAGTACTTC. Protein product: CASSSGQSYEQYF.

The genes are TRBV5-1 and TRBJ2-7; 9 positions agree with TRBD2. The CDR3 is 15 residues long. Looked up from germline, CDR1 is SGHRS and CDR2 is YFSETQ. The V and J ends lost 2 bases and 5 bases, in that order; junction bases with no gene match: 8. CDR3 in amino acids: CASSFRAGGTNEQYF. The CDR3 DNA follows: TGCGCCAGCAGCTTCCGAGCGGGAGGTACCAACGAGCAGTACTTC.

The rearrangement uses TRBV7-3 and TRBJ2-1; D unclear. From germline, CDR1 is SGHTA and CDR2 FQGTGA. CDR3 size: 15 residues. The V end was cut by 2 bases, the J end by 1 base, with 9 bases between. The CDR3 sequence is CASSLASDSYNEQFF. DNA of the CDR3: TGTGCCAGCAGCTTAGCCTCAGATTCCTACAATGAGCAGTTCTTC.

CDR3 in amino acids: CASSFGTSGSYEQYF. The DNA for the CDR3 is TGTGCCAGCAGTTTTGGGACTAGCGGGTCCTACGAGCAGTACTTC. This chain links TRBV28 with TRBJ2-7, with 12 bases identical to TRBD2. Germline CDR1 reads MDHEN; CDR2 reads SYDVKM. V dropped 3 bases and J dropped 1; count of bases not matched to a gene: 1. The CDR3 runs 15 residues.

The chain couples TRBV19 to TRBJ1-5, with D tentatively TRBD1 (6 bases). The V and J ends lost 10 bases and 2 bases respectively, with 12 bases between them. The CDR3 is 13 amino acids. From germline, CDR1 is LNHDA and CDR2 SQIVND (reference sequence). DNA for the CDR3: TGTGCCACCGCGGGGGCTGGCAATCAGCCCCAGCATTTT. Its protein is CATAGAGNQPQHF.

This clone was counted a few times. This chain links TRBV7-2 with TRBJ1-5; the D gene is possibly TRBD1 (6 bases). Trimming removed 1 base from V and 4 bases from J, with 14 bases in between. This CDR3 comprises 16 residues. Per germline, CDR1 SGHTA and CDR2 FQGNSA. CDR3 sequence (DNA): TGTGCCAGCAGCTTAGGAGAGTACAGGGTGAATCAGCCCCAGCATTTT. It is translated as CASSLGEYRVNQPQHF.

The chain carries TRBV28 and TRBJ2-7; 7 bases line up with TRBD2. The ends lost 6 bases at V and 2 bases at J; junction bases unmatched: 7. The CDR3 totals 14 residues. Germline V CDR1 and CDR2: MDHEN, SYDVKM. The CDR3 DNA reads TGTGCCAGCAGGAGTAGCGGGTCTGCCTACGAGCAGTACTTC. Amino acids: CASRSSGSAYEQYF.

This clone was recorded once. A read error may be the cause here, since a much bigger clone is one base away. Within the sample, other DNA sequences also encode this same CDR3. V gene TRBV7-6 combines with J gene TRBJ2-5, with 10 bases matching TRBD2. The J call is in doubt because the DNA end fits TRBJ2-7 better. From germline, CDR1 is SGHVS and CDR2 FNYEAQ. This CDR3 spans 16 amino acids. The chain's CDR3 is CASSFRASGSFYEQYF. As DNA, the CDR3 is TGTGCCAGCAGCTTTAGGGCTAGCGGGAGCTTTTACGAGCAGTACTTC.

As concerns this clone: A far larger clone is only one base removed, so a read error is likely. This CDR3 is also generated by other DNA sequences in the sample. The chain recombines TRBV28 with TRBJ2-3; 13 bases align to TRBD2. Germline V gene lookup returns CDR1 MDHEN and CDR2 SYDVKM. This CDR3 contains 17 residues. The CDR3 sequence is CASSLWQLAGGPGAQYF. For the CDR3, the DNA is TGTGCCAGCAGTTTATGGCAACTAGCGGGAGGGCCGGGTGCGCAGTATTTC.

As DNA, the CDR3 is TGTGCCAGCAGTGGTGCTACAGGGGGCGGAGGGCAGCCCCAGCATTTT. It is translated as CASSGATGGGGQPQHF. V usage is TRBV6-1 and J usage is TRBJ1-5, with 9 bases that match TRBD1. Unmatched junction bases numbered 11, after V lost 4 bases and J lost 7 bases. CDR1 and CDR2 (germline): MNHNS, SASEGT. The CDR3 has 16 residues.